This T cell receptor (beta chain) stems from a study of a mutant IDH1 vaccine in newly diagnosed glioma (dated by TCRdb to the early 2020s). With regard to the full study: In the chemotherapy-containing groups, vaccination started alongside temozolomide cycles, whereas in patients who had radiotherapy alone it started 4-6 weeks after radiotherapy. The roughly 30 treated patients were approximately 62% male and 37.5% female, with a mean age of around 40 years. Prior to enrollment, standard therapy consisting of radiotherapy alone, temozolomide alone, or radiochemotherapy with temozolomide had been administered to patients, with the combination being received by most patients. The week-35 safety follow-up took place at visit V12, and the week-47 end of study took place at visit V13. Peripheral blood samples were drawn at six visits, namely V03 (baseline), V05, V07, V10, V12 and V13. For exploratory analyses, longitudinal TCRB deep sequencing was carried out in roughly 23 treated patients wherever samples were available. Points the paper makes about the study in general: Vaccine-induced immune responses across multiple MHC alleles were detected in approximately 93% of patients. The authors stated that sample limitations prevented analyses of patient blood samples from being reproduced. Pseudoprogression seemed to be unrelated to changes in the top peripheral T cell clonotypes found by TCRB sequencing. Selection of PBMC samples for TCRB deep sequencing was based on availability.

As for this clone: Its target antigen remains unknown. Nothing much larger sits one base from this clone, and base qualities are not available.

Preparation of the library involved the immunoSEQ multiplex PCR assay. The hsTCRB Kit was used according to the manufacturer's protocol to amplify rearranged TCR beta chain sequences. Sequencing of TCRB libraries was carried out on an Illumina MiSeq. Per the original workflow: The proprietary platform of the kit vendor was used for demultiplexing, trimming and gene mapping. As stored in TCRdb, this immuneACCESS dataset retains in-frame rearrangements with V and J assigned. A fraction of the clones does not appear; measured against another copy, unresolved V genes explain less than half of the discrepancy, and the remainder lacks a known reason. For V, J and clone size, that table is used; D and trimming come from the DNA. Recorded for this sample are 55,000 to 65,000 clones; roughly 80% of them occurred a single time. In total, the top ten clones hold 3.5% to 4.5% of the sample. In light of the paper, this sample's time point label describes: week 35, safety follow-up. Each vaccine dose was 300 ug of a 20-mer mutant IDH1 peptide in Montanide, given subcutaneously with topical imiquimod. Eight vaccinations were administered to patients in weeks 1, 3, 5, 7, 11, 15, 19 and 23, corresponding to visits V03 through V10. Donors had newly diagnosed WHO grade 3 or 4 IDH1-mutant astrocytomas with loss of nuclear ATRX. The samples were drawn from NOA16, a multicentre, single-arm, open-label phase I trial in Germany that tested a mutant IDH1 peptide vaccine in humans for the first time. Genomic DNA for TCRB sequencing was isolated from EDTA blood with the DNeasy Blood and Tissue Kit.

CDR1 and CDR2 are drawn from the germline V gene (reference sequence): LNHDA, SQIVND. V lost 5 bases and J lost 2 bases, and the count of bases not matched to a germline gene is 7. CDR3 length: 15 amino acids, cysteine to phenylalanine. CDR3 DNA is the only sequence kept; it has 45 bases, read in frame from the first base. The chain joins TRBV19 to TRBJ1-2; 8 central nucleotides agree with TRBD1. This TCR derives from a man aged 25-45 years with glioma. Specimen: PBMCs, collected from a glioma patient whose treatment included an IDH1 peptide vaccine. The DNA reads as follows: TGTGCCAGTAGTGCCCCGGACAGGGCAAACTATGGCTACACCTTC. This encodes CASSAPDRANYGYTF.